This T cell receptor beta chain comes out of a study of PD-L1 blockade in urothelial cancer. Using immunoSEQ multiplex PCR, the repertoire was profiled, and TCRdb retains in-frame clones only, with some absent. The sample lists 40,000 to 55,000 clones, about 82% occurring once. Time point meaning: pretreatment peripheral blood. Pretreatment and on-treatment samples were taken, numbering 1 to 8 per patient. The CDR3 runs 15 residues. Trimming cost V 2 bases and J 3 bases; bases outside gene matches: 1. Germline loops: CDR1 SGHTA, CDR2 FQGTGA. This specimen consisted of PBMCs, obtained around atezolizumab (anti-PD-L1) treatment. V is TRBV7-3 and J is TRBJ2-3, with 11 positions matching TRBD2. The source of this sequence is a man between 60 and 75 years old with urothelial cancer. In nucleotides, the CDR3 is TGTGCCAGCAGCTTATTAGCGGGGGGGACAGATACGCAGTATTTT. This codes for CASSLLAGGTDTQYF.